This is a list of T cell receptor beta chains from one sample in a study of blood T cell repertoires in COVID-19. The protocol was immunoSEQ multiplex PCR, while the TCRdb copy is restricted to in-frame clones and leaves out a portion. Here the sample spans fewer than 300,000 clones, 88% being singletons. Sequencing was done on a sample of peripheral blood. The receptors derive from a man between 60 and 75 years old who had recovered from COVID-19. CDR3s include the opening cysteine and the closing phenylalanine or tryptophan. Clone size appears in some rows only: once, few, many, or a class for an expanded clone.

v_gene: TRBV9; abundance: NA; j_gene: TRBJ1-4; CDR3aa: CASGGNSKLFF
v_gene: TRBV5-1; abundance: NA; j_gene: TRBJ1-6; CDR3aa: CASSSEGRGNSPLHF
v_gene: TRBV9; abundance: NA; j_gene: TRBJ2-2; CDR3aa: CASSGGVEPELFF
v_gene: TRBV7-9; abundance: few; j_gene: TRBJ1-6; CDR3aa: CASSLATGGSPLHF
v_gene: TRBV10-3; abundance: NA; j_gene: TRBJ2-1; CDR3aa: CAISVRGDEQFF
v_gene: TRBV6-5; abundance: NA; j_gene: TRBJ1-2; CDR3aa: CASSYRLGSYGYTF
v_gene: TRBV6-5; abundance: NA; j_gene: TRBJ1-2; CDR3aa: CASSSHDWGYTF
v_gene: TRBV11-2; abundance: NA; j_gene: TRBJ2-3; CDR3aa: CASSLVGAPDTQYF
v_gene: TRBV9; abundance: NA; j_gene: TRBJ1-6; CDR3aa: CASNFRGQNNSPLHF
v_gene: TRBV5-6; abundance: NA; j_gene: TRBJ2-7; CDR3aa: CASSLSGSGKNEQYF
v_gene: TRBV9; abundance: NA; j_gene: TRBJ2-1; CDR3aa: CASSVTSGGINEQFF
v_gene: TRBV6-5; abundance: NA; j_gene: TRBJ1-1; CDR3aa: CASSYSGQGETEAFF
v_gene: TRBV6-1; abundance: NA; j_gene: TRBJ1-2; CDR3aa: CASSEGPGERHGYTF
v_gene: TRBV3-1/TRBV3-2; abundance: NA; j_gene: TRBJ1-2; CDR3aa: CASSQDAGGGYTF
v_gene: TRBV6-5; abundance: NA; j_gene: TRBJ2-4; CDR3aa: CASTPAGAGENIQYF
v_gene: TRBV4-2; abundance: NA; j_gene: TRBJ1-2; CDR3aa: CASSPSYGTPGGYTF
v_gene: TRBV9; abundance: NA; j_gene: TRBJ2-3; CDR3aa: CASTAWGDSDTQYF
v_gene: TRBV6-1; abundance: NA; j_gene: TRBJ1-2; CDR3aa: CASSESGNYGYTF
v_gene: TRBV7-3; abundance: NA; j_gene: TRBJ2-3; CDR3aa: CASSPGQRGARRTDTQYF
v_gene: TRBV6-1; abundance: once; j_gene: TRBJ2-1; CDR3aa: CASSEGMFFVGGTYNEQFF
v_gene: TRBV13; abundance: NA; j_gene: TRBJ2-7; CDR3aa: CASSLGGLELNTYEQYF
v_gene: TRBV27; abundance: once; j_gene: TRBJ2-5; CDR3aa: CATRSGWGQETQYF
v_gene: TRBV5-1; abundance: NA; j_gene: TRBJ1-1; CDR3aa: CASSPAGGNTEAFF
v_gene: TRBV27; abundance: NA; j_gene: TRBJ2-7; CDR3aa: CASSSVGLKQYF
v_gene: TRBV18; abundance: once; j_gene: TRBJ1-5; CDR3aa: CASSLTGGFGQPQHF
v_gene: TRBV4-1; abundance: NA; j_gene: TRBJ1-2; CDR3aa: CASSPPGEVYGYTF
v_gene: TRBV7-9; abundance: NA; j_gene: TRBJ2-7; CDR3aa: CASSSMTSGGPYSYEQYF
v_gene: TRBV4-2; abundance: NA; j_gene: TRBJ1-4; CDR3aa: CASSQDRTDLRGVKLFF
v_gene: TRBV5-1; abundance: NA; j_gene: TRBJ1-2; CDR3aa: CASSEPGQGASGYTF
v_gene: TRBV7-3; abundance: NA; j_gene: TRBJ1-1; CDR3aa: CASSSRQGTEAFF
v_gene: TRBV6-2/TRBV6-3; abundance: NA; j_gene: TRBJ1-2; CDR3aa: CASSYSIDGYTF
v_gene: TRBV11-2; abundance: NA; j_gene: TRBJ1-4; CDR3aa: CASSGLDEKLFF
v_gene: TRBV10-3; abundance: NA; j_gene: TRBJ1-1; CDR3aa: CAIRTELNTEAFF
v_gene: TRBV7-3; abundance: NA; j_gene: TRBJ2-7; CDR3aa: CASSPHGGAYEQYF
v_gene: TRBV7-9; abundance: NA; j_gene: TRBJ2-7; CDR3aa: CASSLGPSGYEQYF
v_gene: TRBV7-9; abundance: NA; j_gene: TRBJ2-3; CDR3aa: CASGRGGSDTQYF
v_gene: TRBV6-2/TRBV6-3; abundance: NA; j_gene: TRBJ2-3; CDR3aa: CASSNPVVGGLSDTQYF
v_gene: TRBV5-6; abundance: NA; j_gene: TRBJ1-2; CDR3aa: CASSLGSPLEGSGYTF
v_gene: TRBV2; abundance: NA; j_gene: TRBJ2-7; CDR3aa: CATTQDRGPREQYF
v_gene: TRBV5-1; abundance: NA; j_gene: TRBJ2-7; CDR3aa: CASSPAGTGLYEQYF
v_gene: TRBV30; abundance: NA; j_gene: TRBJ2-7; CDR3aa: CAWSSGAYEQYF
v_gene: TRBV5-1; abundance: NA; j_gene: TRBJ2-1; CDR3aa: CASSLTTGTGRFF
v_gene: TRBV9; abundance: NA; j_gene: TRBJ1-1; CDR3aa: CASSATAAGRRTEAFF
v_gene: TRBV6-5; abundance: NA; j_gene: TRBJ2-2; CDR3aa: CASIEQGEAGELFF
v_gene: TRBV12-3/TRBV12-4; abundance: NA; j_gene: TRBJ2-1; CDR3aa: CASSSERYNEQFF
v_gene: TRBV21-1; abundance: NA; j_gene: TRBJ2-2; CDR3aa: CASSKVTKIPPYLDRSNTGELFF
v_gene: TRBV11-2; abundance: NA; j_gene: TRBJ2-5; CDR3aa: CASSRGETQYF
v_gene: TRBV11-3; abundance: NA; j_gene: TRBJ2-3; CDR3aa: CASSQGLGGGTTDTQYF
v_gene: TRBV19; abundance: NA; j_gene: TRBJ1-5; CDR3aa: CASSPRTGINQPQHF
v_gene: TRBV10-2; abundance: NA; j_gene: TRBJ1-1; CDR3aa: CASRVAARHTEAFF
v_gene: TRBV11-3; abundance: NA; j_gene: TRBJ2-1; CDR3aa: CASSARLAGDEQFF